These 26 T cell receptor beta chains were all obtained from the same sample, sequenced in a study of T cell changes during pregnancy in multiple sclerosis. Measured with immunoSEQ multiplex PCR; TCRdb has only the in-frame clones, and not every one. Of just over 15,000 clones listed, 65% to 90% were seen once; the top ten hold 17%. This sample comprised CD8+ T cells from peripheral blood mononuclear cells, obtained after pregnancy. Receptor source: a female donor in good health, enrolled as a control in a pregnancy study.

The chain employs TRBV27 and TRBJ1-5; D remains ambiguous. Germline V gives CDR1 MNHEY, CDR2 SMNVEV (reference sequence). The CDR3 runs 13 residues. Trimming removed 3 bases from V and 2 bases from J, with 5 bases in between. The CDR3 is CASSFGGNQPQHF. The CDR3 DNA follows: TGTGCCAGCAGTTTCGGTGGCAATCAGCCCCAGCATTTT.

The chain recombines TRBV21-1 with TRBJ2-2; the table's TRBD2 call for D was not verified on the DNA. TRBV21-1 is recorded as a pseudogene. CDR3 length equals 16 residues. CDR3 DNA: TGTGCCAGCCTTATAGCGGGACTAGCGGGGGCCGGGGAGCTGTTTTTT. It encodes CASLIAGLAGAGELFF.

J is TRBJ2-1 and V is TRBV7-9; 7 positions match TRBD1. The ends lost 5 bases at V and 1 base at J; junction bases unmatched: 8. CDR3 length: 16 amino acids. The germline V gene encodes CDR1 SEHNR and CDR2 FQNEAQ (reference sequence). CDR3 loop: CASSPSFRGSYNEQFF. The CDR3 DNA is TGTGCCAGCAGCCCGTCCTTCAGGGGGTCCTACAATGAGCAGTTCTTC.

By proportion, this clone is medium-sized. The V and J genes are TRBV4-2 and TRBJ2-2; 9 bases map to TRBD1. V shed 0 bases, J shed 6 bases, and the junction held 5 bases outside the gene matches. CDR3 size: 16 residues. Germline V gene lookup returns CDR1 LGHNA and CDR2 YNFKEQ. In DNA, the CDR3 is TGTGCCAGCAGCCAAGATTGGGGACAGGGTGCCGGGGAGCTGTTTTTT. Its translation is CASSQDWGQGAGELFF.

The V and J genes are TRBV9 and TRBJ2-3; 9 bases are shared with TRBD2. The CDR3 spans 17 residues. V gave up 0 bases and J gave up 0 bases; unmatched junction bases: 5. The germline gives CDR1 SGDLS, CDR2 YYNGEE. CDR3 region: CASSVVQAGGSTDTQYF. The CDR3 DNA reads as TGTGCCAGCAGCGTAGTGCAAGCGGGGGGTAGCACAGATACGCAGTATTTT. Full variable domain (outside the CDR3, taken from reference TRBV9 and TRBJ2-3): DSGVTQTPKHLITATGQRVTLRCSPRSGDLSVYWYQQSLDQGLQFLIQYYNGEERAKGNILERFSAQQFPDLHSELNLSSLELGDSALYFCASSVVQAGGSTDTQYFGPGTRLTVL.

This sequence joins TRBV6-1 and TRBJ1-4; D unresolved. Germline lookup yields CDR1 MNHNS and CDR2 SASEGT. The CDR3 is 13 amino acids. V shed 10 bases and J shed 7 bases, with 16 bases lying between them. For the CDR3, the DNA is TGTGCCATAAGTTCCACGGAGGTTGAAAAACTGTTTTTT. Encoded protein: CAISSTEVEKLFF.

This clone has more than one count but fewer than ten. V gene TRBV6-5 combines with J gene TRBJ2-3; possibly TRBD2 for D (7 bases). The V end was cut by 4 bases, the J end by 6 bases, with 17 bases between. This CDR3 region has 15 residues. Germline assignment: CDR1 MNHEY and CDR2 SVGAGI. CDR3 DNA sequence: TGTGCCAGCAGTTCAACTCTTGGGGGGGCGGATACGCAGTATTTT. Amino acids: CASSSTLGGADTQYF.

The sample holds a few counts of this clone. The gene calls are TRBV19 and TRBJ2-1; 12 bases are a match to TRBD2. V dropped 4 bases and J dropped 4; count of bases not matched to a gene: 2. CDR3 length equals 15 residues. Looked up from germline, CDR1 is LNHDA and CDR2 is SQIVND (reference sequence). DNA for the CDR3: TGTGCCAGTAGTACTAGCGGGGGGGATTACAATGAGCAGTTCTTC. Protein sequence: CASSTSGGDYNEQFF.

The V gene is TRBV7-9, the J gene TRBJ2-7, with D tentatively TRBD2 (7 bases). Deletions cut 3 bases from V and 2 bases from J, with 20 bases between. The germline V gene has CDR1 SEHNR and CDR2 FQNEAQ (reference sequence). This CDR3 contains 17 residues. The CDR3 DNA reads as TGTGCCAGCAGCTTCCCCCTGGGGGGGGCTAGGGCCTACGAGCAGTACTTC. Amino acid sequence: CASSFPLGGARAYEQYF.

This chain links TRBV4-1 with TRBJ2-7; 11 positions agree with TRBD2. Losses at the gene ends were 2 bases for V and 8 bases for J; bases not matched to a gene: 8. The CDR3 has 15 residues. In germline, CDR1 is MGHRA, CDR2 YSYEKL. The CDR3 region has the DNA TGCGCCAGCAGCCAACAGACTAGCGGGACAAGCCAGCAGTACTTC. Translation gives CASSQQTSGTSQQYF.

This chain links TRBV7-6 with TRBJ1-3; 7 bases fit TRBD1. The CDR3 has 16 amino acids. Germline CDR1 reads SGHVS; CDR2 reads FNYEAQ. J was trimmed by 0 bases and V by 5 bases; bases with no gene match: 7. For the CDR3, the DNA is TGTGCCAGCAGCCGAAAACAGGGGATCTCTGGAAACACCATATATTTT. This translates into CASSRKQGISGNTIYF.

The gene calls are TRBV4-3 and TRBJ2-1, with D unclear. Deletions cut 0 bases from V and 4 bases from J, with 4 bases between. The CDR3 extends over 13 amino acids. Germline V gene data show CDR1 as LGHNA and CDR2 as YSLEER. The CDR3 sequence is CASSQDNYNEQFF. CDR3 nucleotide sequence: TGCGCCAGCAGCCAAGATAATTACAATGAGCAGTTCTTC.

This clone appeared a single time. The chain couples TRBV4-1 to TRBJ2-1, with 7 bases fitting TRBD1. This CDR3 spans 15 amino acids. Looked up from germline, CDR1 is MGHRA and CDR2 is YSYEKL. Unmatched junction bases numbered 2, after V lost 3 bases and J lost 0 bases. In DNA, the CDR3 is TGCGCCAGCAGCCAGGACAGGAGCTCCTACAATGAGCAGTTCTTC. The encoded protein is CASSQDRSSYNEQFF.

To note about this clone: One end of the junction is discordant with germline, which a read error may explain. This chain links TRBV7-7 with TRBJ2-2; D is unclear. CDR1 SSHAT and CDR2 FNYEAQ come from the germline V gene (reference sequence). This CDR3 is 12 amino acids long. The CDR3 reads CASSHNTGELFF. The DNA for the CDR3 is TGTGCTAGCAGTCATAACACCGGGGAGCTGTTTTTT.

The chain combines TRBV4-2 with TRBJ2-1; 9 bases agree with TRBD2. Germline assignment: CDR1 LGHNA and CDR2 YNFKEQ. The CDR3 is 18 residues long. V was clipped by 1 base and J by 4 bases; unmatched bases: 11. The CDR3: CASSQAGKAGGGYNEQFF. The CDR3 DNA is TGTGCCAGCAGCCAAGCGGGCAAAGCGGGGGGCGGGTACAATGAGCAGTTCTTC.

The chain has TRBV2 and TRBJ2-3; TRBD2 agrees at 7 bases. CDR3 length: 11 residues. V dropped 8 bases and J dropped 5; count of bases not matched to a gene: 1. From germline, CDR1 is SNHLY and CDR2 FYNNEI. DNA of the CDR3: TGTGCCAGCTGGGGGGGAGATACGCAGTATTTT. It is translated as CASWGGDTQYF.

V usage is TRBV11-1 and J usage is TRBJ1-4; no definite D call. Trimming removed 6 bases at V and 5 bases at J, with 10 bases between. The germline gives CDR1 SGHAT, CDR2 FQDESV (reference sequence). The CDR3 has 13 amino acids. CDR3 DNA sequence: TGTGCCAGCAGAGCCGGGAAGAATGAAAAACTGTTTTTT. It specifies CASRAGKNEKLFF.

This clone rates as medium-sized. The V call is TRBV6-4, the J call TRBJ2-3; 11 bases fit TRBD2. Germline trimming cut 8 bases from V and 4 bases from J; bases unmatched to any gene: 5. This CDR3 region has 14 residues. In germline, CDR1 is MRHNA, CDR2 SNTAGT. Written as DNA, the CDR3 is TGTGCCAGCTCTAGCGGGGGGATCTCAGATACGCAGTATTTT. Protein: CASSSGGISDTQYF.

The chain carries TRBV5-1 and TRBJ1-2; D call uncertain. V lost 3 bases and J 4 bases, leaving 7 bases between the germline ends. This CDR3 contains 12 residues. Germline V gene sequence: CDR1 SGHRS, CDR2 YFSETQ. The CDR3 is CASSSDTYGYTF. The CDR3 region has the DNA TGCGCCAGCAGCTCCGACACCTATGGCTACACCTTC. The full variable domain, rest sourced from reference TRBV5-1 and TRBJ1-2, is KAGVTQTPRYLIKTRGQQVTLSCSPISGHRSVSWYQQTPGQGLQFLFEYFSETQRNKGNFPGRFSGRQFSNSRSEMNVSTLELGDSALYLCASSSDTYGYTFGSGTRLTVV.

This clone has ten or more counts. The rearrangement joins TRBV7-9 to TRBJ1-6; 11 positions match TRBD1. The V gene end was trimmed by 4 bases and the J gene end by 7 bases; junction bases not matched to a gene: 6. CDR1 is SEHNR and CDR2 is FQNEAQ in the germline V gene (reference sequence). The CDR3 loop spans 16 amino acids. The CDR3 nucleotides are TGTGCCAGCAGCTCCACAGGACAGGGGGCGAATTCACCCCTCCACTTT. Translated: CASSSTGQGANSPLHF.

The J gene is TRBJ1-2, the V gene TRBV7-6; D is ambiguous. This CDR3 contains 13 residues. CDR1 SGHVS and CDR2 FNYEAQ come from the germline V gene. V lost 1 base to trimming and J lost 2 bases, with 5 bases between them. The chain's CDR3 is CASSLDSNYGYTF. The CDR3 region has the DNA TGTGCCAGCAGCTTAGACAGCAACTATGGCTACACCTTC.

The CDR3 reads CASSEYRVLQETQYF. The CDR3 coding sequence is TGTGCCAGCAGTGAATACAGGGTCCTTCAAGAGACCCAGTACTTC. This chain uses TRBV6-1 with TRBJ2-5, with a possible D match to TRBD1 (6 bases). CDR1 MNHNS and CDR2 SASEGT come from the germline V gene. This CDR3 is 15 amino acids long. V lost 2 bases and J 2 bases, leaving 12 bases between the germline ends.

The chain employs TRBV6-7 and TRBJ1-6, with 7 nucleotides matching TRBD1. TRBV6-7 is treated as an ORF (open reading frame) with a function not yet certain. The CDR3 length is 16 residues. V lost 0 bases and J lost 9; bases outside the gene matches: 8. The CDR3 loop is CASSYSTKTGSSPLHF. DNA of the CDR3: TGTGCCAGCAGTTACTCGACGAAGACAGGGAGTTCACCCCTCCACTTT.

Within the sample, this clone is medium-sized. The genes are TRBV19 and TRBJ2-1; 13 bases are a match to TRBD2. Germline assignment: CDR1 LNHDA and CDR2 SQIVND (reference sequence). The junction had 10 bases not matched to a gene; V was cut back by 4 bases and J by 10 bases. This CDR3 is 16 amino acids long. The CDR3: CASSTSGTSGAEEQFF. The CDR3 DNA reads as TGTGCCAGTAGTACCTCCGGGACTAGCGGGGCAGAAGAGCAGTTCTTC.

The rearrangement joins TRBV7-2 to TRBJ1-1; 7 bases are a match to TRBD1. Trimming took 4 bases from V and 1 from J; bases not matched to a gene: 9. Germline-derived CDR1 and CDR2 are SGHTA and FQGNSA. The CDR3 spans 16 residues. CDR3 residues: CASSYPPDRQNTEAFF. DNA for the CDR3: TGTGCCAGCAGCTACCCCCCGGACAGGCAGAACACTGAAGCTTTCTTT.

V is TRBV7-9 and J is TRBJ2-2; 7 nucleotides match TRBD1. The ends lost 8 bases at V and 2 bases at J; junction bases unmatched: 5. Germline V lookup: CDR1 SEHNR, CDR2 FQNEAQ (reference sequence). The CDR3 loop spans 14 amino acids. The CDR3, as DNA: TGTGCCAGCGGGGGACAGAGCAACACCGGGGAGCTGTTTTTT. This encodes CASGGQSNTGELFF.